This record covers a single T cell receptor (beta chain). Its antigen remains unidentified. One end of the junction fails to match germline, which may point to a read error. RNA and DNA were co-extracted from approximately 20-30 mg of unsorted bulk tissue. Primary liver carcinoma, confirmed by histopathology, was surgically resected. The CDR3 runs 13 residues. Germline V gene lookup returns CDR1 SQVTM and CDR2 ANQGSEA. This specimen comes from a study of tumor-infiltrating lymphocytes in primary liver carcinoma. Study-wide context: Patients were both men and women, whose ages ran from 30 to 69 years.

Notes on the study in general: No more than about 8-24% of top clones could be seen in all five tumor regions. Tumor tissue displayed a significantly greater top-250-clone fraction than blood (p = 0.039).

The authors made TCR beta cDNA from roughly 480 ng total RNA with a constant-region primer. Libraries of TCR beta came from three nested multiplex PCR rounds with slightly modified ARM-PCR. The first two PCR rounds used TRBV1-TRBV30 primers with a Cbeta primer, nine to eleven cycles each. TCRdb independently ran MiXCR on the multiplex PCR reads; one entry per CDR3 protein. The sample has roughly 49,000 distinct CDR3 sequences, about 78% seen once. The rearrangement links TRBV29-1 to TRBJ1-5; a weak D match, TRBD1 (5 bases). Sample: liver tumor tissue from sampling region 5. The subset denotes: tumor region T5, tumor centre. This receptor was obtained from a man between 35 and 55 years old with primary liver carcinoma and hepatitis B virus infection. CDR3 sequence: CGVGDVGNQPQHF. The CDR3 nucleotides read TGCGGCGTCGGGGACGTGGGCAATCAGCCCCAGCATTTC.